This TCR beta chain was recorded in a study of post-analysis software for immune sequencing data. Study-wide context: Patients had relapsing-remitting, secondary progressive or progressive-relapsing multiple sclerosis; some lacked subtype.

This clonotype was observed a few times. Its antigen is undetermined. Study-level points and caveats: Under F measure analysis, samples from one preparation batch co-clustered strongly. The five TRBV segments detected at higher frequency in patients than in controls included TRBV5-6, TRBV5-1 and TRBV20-1. Those with multiple sclerosis, the patient group, showed significantly lower normalized Chao1 diversity than controls.

The library was made from cDNA and included unique molecular identifiers. T cells numbering about 0.85 to 11 million yielded cDNA molecules that totaled about 500,000. TCRdb ran MiXCR on the PCR reads and lists one entry per CDR3 protein. The table includes 380,000 or so distinct CDR3 sequences, roughly 30% detected once. Per the germline V gene, CDR1 is SGHAT and CDR2 is FQNNGV. The CDR3 has 16 amino acids. The ends were cut back, 1 base at V and 2 bases at J, with 15 bases in the middle. The specimen was blood. The chain is built from TRBV11-2 and TRBJ2-7; maybe TRBD2 (6 bases). This receptor was identified in a girl under 18 with multiple sclerosis. CDR3 sequence: CASSLGGTQIPYEQYF. The CDR3 nucleotides read TGTGCCAGCAGCTTAGGGGGGACTCAGATCCCCTACGAGCAGTACTTC.